Below, one TCR beta chain is given with its context. There is no known antigen for this receptor. Within one base of it there is no much larger clone, and no base qualities were kept. The time point label here, explained by the study, means: baseline before first vaccination. The vaccinee samples were drawn from two UK trials, COV001 and COV002, one of which was a single-blind randomized controlled phase 2/3 trial testing AZD1222 (ChAdOx1 nCoV-19) in healthy adults. For TCRbeta chain sequencing, PBMC samples were collected from trial participants at day 0 and at day 28 after the second dose. Compared with germline, V lacks 4 bases and J lacks 6 bases; bases without a gene match: 5. The CDR3 runs 15 amino acids, cysteine and phenylalanine included. Just CDR3 DNA is preserved here, 45 bases in frame from base 1. The germline V gene sets CDR1 to MRHNA and CDR2 to SNTAGT. The CDR3 regions of human TCRbeta chains were analyzed by immunosequencing. The study's own analysis went as follows. TCRs in the repertoires were compared against a reference library of SARS-CoV-2-specific TCRs that had been generated with the MIRA antigen-specificity platform. Breadth meant the fraction of unique TCRs that were SARS-CoV-2-associated, whereas depth meant the fraction of total T cells that were SARS-CoV-2-associated. Using the MIRA data, each spike-specific TCR was assigned both to the spike region to which the TCR was reactive and to a CD4 or CD8 class. Log10-transformed breadth and depth values were compared by one-way ANOVA with Sidak's multiple comparisons tests. This immuneACCESS table, as held by TCRdb, lists in-frame sequences with V and J called but not all clones. Of the missing ones, under half trace to an unresolved V gene in checked studies; the others have no known cause. V, J and clone size are taken as reported in that table, and D and trimming were inferred from the DNA itself. The sample yields some 150,000 clones; around nine tenths were counted once. The ten largest clones take up 5.2% of the sample.

This record comes from a study of T cell responses to AZD1222 COVID-19 vaccine (dated by TCRdb to the early 2020s). Broadly, across the study: Because spike-specific TCR depth and breadth did not differ between the two schedules, AZD1222 recipients who got a second dose at roughly 4 weeks were pooled with those who got a second dose at roughly 12 weeks. Trial participants were enrolled by age into subgroups of 18-55, 56-69 and 70-plus years, and around 140, 26 and 57 TCR-sequenced participants, respectively, were included in these subgroups. TCR sequencing was performed for 230 to 250 trial participants, of whom around 200 were given two doses of AZD1222 and roughly 25 were given two doses of MenACWY control vaccine. Summary of the overall study and its limitations: In the small 56-69-year group, the increase in depth fell short of significance, most likely because of low power. After two AZD1222 doses, spike-specific TCR breadth and depth were significantly higher than at day 0 and than in MenACWY recipients. Most participants were white British and females outnumbered males, and the authors suggested that clonal diversity may have been underestimated. Vaccine-associated CD4 TCRs spanned the whole spike protein, with dominant responses in regions 160-218 and 743-854. Only 5 to 7 AZD1222 recipients were SARS-CoV-2 seropositive at baseline, limiting conclusions about previously exposed vaccinees. No day 14 peak-response samples were available, so repertoires were characterized only after the peak T cell response. Reportedly, close to half of the unique spike-specific TCRs recognized epitopes lying outside the regions that are mutated in the B.1.351 and B.1.1.7 variants.

The origin of this receptor is an adult in good health. Source: peripheral blood, taken on day 0 of AZD1222 vaccination. Here the chain combines TRBV6-4 and TRBJ2-2, with 10 bases aligning to TRBD2. The CDR3: CASSVLAGDSGELFF. The nucleotides are TGTGCCAGCAGTGTGCTAGCGGGGGACTCCGGGGAGCTGTTTTTT.